Below are 20 T cell receptor beta chains sequenced from a single sample in a study of patients and donors after allogeneic stem cell transplantation. MiXCR, applied by TCRdb to the RT-PCR reads, yields one record per CDR3 protein. This table has 190,000 or so distinct CDR3 sequences, 40% to 45% appearing once. Material for sequencing was blood, either unsorted or a sorted T cell fraction (not recorded which). The source is a human donor who was either an allogeneic HSCT recipient or a stem cell or donor lymphocyte infusion donor (not recorded which). It is not recorded whose cells these are; they may come from a transplant donor.

The table lists this clonotype with a few counts. The gene calls are TRBV7-9 and TRBJ1-2; D ambiguous. Germline CDR1 is SEHNR and CDR2 is FQNEAQ (reference sequence). V was cut by 5 bases and J by 3 bases, with 10 bases left in between. The CDR3 has 13 amino acids. CDR3 sequence (DNA): TGTGCCAGCAGCCTTGACTGGGACTATGGCTACACCTTC. Its protein product is CASSLDWDYGYTF.

The chain employs TRBV30 and TRBJ2-7; D gene ambiguous. This CDR3 has 12 amino acids. The germline V and J ends were trimmed by 3 bases and 5 bases, with 11 bases remaining between them. Germline CDR1 is GTSNPN and CDR2 is SVGIG (reference sequence). The DNA for the CDR3 is TGTGCCTGGAGCCATACCCGTAACGAGCAGTACTTC. Translation: CAWSHTRNEQYF. The full variable domain, with the rest looked up from reference TRBV30 and TRBJ2-7, is SQTIHQWPATLVQPVGSPLSLECTVEGTSNPNLYWYRQAAGRGLQLLFYSVGIGQISSEVPQNLSASRPQDRQFILSSKKLLLSDSGFYLCAWSHTRNEQYFGPGTRLTVT.

This clonotype was seen a handful of times. V is TRBV12-3 or TRBV12-4 and J is TRBJ1-1; 7 bases are shared with TRBD1. With V trimmed by 4 bases and J by 1 base, 6 bases remained unmatched. The CDR3 consists of 15 residues. The CDR3 loop reads CASSYRQGPNTEAFF. In DNA form, the CDR3 reads TGTGCCAGCAGTTACCGACAGGGACCGAACACTGAAGCTTTCTTT.

The rearrangement links TRBV7-9 to TRBJ1-1; TRBD1 agrees at 7 bases. Trimming removed 4 bases from V and 2 bases from J; junction bases left unmatched: 10. The CDR3 is 16 residues long. CDR1 and CDR2 from the germline V gene are SEHNR and FQNEAQ (reference sequence). The CDR3 sequence: CASSSSMTGFNTEAFF. CDR3 coding DNA: TGTGCCAGCAGCTCAAGCATGACAGGGTTTAACACTGAAGCTTTCTTT.

The V call is TRBV6-5, the J call TRBJ2-3, with D possibly being TRBD1 or TRBD2 (5 bases each). CDR1 is MNHEY, CDR2 SVGAGI, per germline. This CDR3 spans 16 amino acids. The V end lost 3 bases, the J end lost 2 bases, and 15 bases lay between the germline ends. DNA for the CDR3: TGTGCCAGCAGTTATTCTGTTGGGGGACCCACAGATACGCAGTATTTT. Residues: CASSYSVGGPTDTQYF.

This clonotype was counted only a few times. The chain has TRBV6-2 or TRBV6-3 and TRBJ1-5, with a weak D call TRBD1 (5 bases). Germline values: CDR1 MNHEY, CDR2 SVGEGT. The CDR3 consists of 13 residues. Trimming pared 10 bases from V and 2 bases from J, leaving 12 bases between. The CDR3 protein is CATKGPGNQPQHF. CDR3 sequence (DNA): TGTGCCACCAAGGGACCGGGCAATCAGCCCCAGCATTTT.

CDR3 loop: CASSSLRTAGGGTDTQYF. CDR3 coding DNA: TGTGCCAGCAGCTCCCTACGGACAGCGGGAGGGGGCACAGATACGCAGTATTTT. The chain recombines TRBV7-9 with TRBJ2-3; the match to TRBD2 covers 10 bases. V lost 4 bases and J lost 1; bases outside the gene matches: 11. CDR3 length equals 18 residues. Germline V gives CDR1 SEHNR, CDR2 FQNEAQ (reference sequence).

The rearrangement joins TRBV27 to TRBJ2-7; D not certain. V was cut by 3 bases and J by 2 bases, with 14 bases left in between. There are 15 residues in the CDR3. The germline gives CDR1 MNHEY, CDR2 SMNVEV (reference sequence). CDR3 sequence reads: CASSLGQEITYEQYF. DNA of the CDR3: TGTGCCAGCAGTTTGGGTCAGGAGATTACCTACGAGCAGTACTTC.

The V gene is TRBV5-5, the J gene TRBJ1-5; no firm D call. Germline-derived CDR1 and CDR2 are SGHKS and YYEKEE (reference sequence). CDR3 size: 14 residues. The V and J ends lost 5 bases and 3 bases respectively, with 12 bases between them. In DNA, the CDR3 is TGTGCCAGCAGAGTAGGACCGTTCAATCAGCCCCAGCATTTT. This gives the protein CASRVGPFNQPQHF.

This clonotype was recorded a few times. The CDR3 loop is CASSPRTLETQYF. In DNA, the CDR3 is TGTGCCAGCTCACCACGGACTCTGGAGACCCAGTACTTC. The V call is TRBV18, the J call TRBJ2-5, with D perhaps TRBD2 (5 bases). Germline V lookup: CDR1 KGHSH, CDR2 LQKENI. Trimming took 1 base from V and 5 from J, leaving 8 bases between them. The CDR3 has 13 amino acids.

This clonotype came up a few times. V gene TRBV5-1 combines with J gene TRBJ1-6; TRBD1 aligns across 8 bases. Germline V gene lookup returns CDR1 SGHRS and CDR2 YFSETQ. This CDR3 comprises 15 residues. V lost 3 bases to trimming and J lost 2 bases; unmatched junction nucleotides: 1. As DNA, the CDR3 is TGCGCCAGCAGCTCGGACAGGGCCTATAATTCACCCCTCCACTTT. This translates into CASSSDRAYNSPLHF.

The chain has TRBV7-9 and TRBJ1-1, with 7 bases identical to TRBD1. The junction had 8 bases not matched to a gene; V was cut back by 4 bases and J by 0 bases. Germline V CDR1 and CDR2: SEHNR, FQNEAQ (reference sequence). This CDR3 has 16 amino acids. As DNA, the CDR3 is TGTGCCAGCAGCTCGGACCAGGGGGACATGAACACTGAAGCTTTCTTT. This codes for CASSSDQGDMNTEAFF.

This clonotype showed up just a few times. The chain recombines TRBV6-2 or TRBV6-3 with TRBJ1-5; possible D gene TRBD1, 5 bases. Per the germline V gene, CDR1 is MNHEY and CDR2 is SVGEGT. This CDR3 is built from 15 residues. V lost 10 bases to trimming and J lost 4 bases, with 20 bases between them. The CDR3 loop reads CATSRGSSSNQPQHF. Here the CDR3 DNA reads TGTGCCACCTCCCGGGGGTCCAGTTCTAATCAGCCCCAGCATTTT.

CDR3 coding DNA: TGTGCCAGCAGTCCGACAGGGGCTAGCAATCAGCCCCAGCATTTT. This sequence encodes CASSPTGASNQPQHF. The chain has TRBV7-9 and TRBJ1-5; 8 nucleotides align to TRBD1. CDR1 and CDR2 (germline): SEHNR, FQNEAQ (reference sequence). The trim removed 6 bases at V and 0 bases at J, leaving 4 bases unmatched. There are 15 residues in the CDR3.

This sequence joins TRBV29-1 and TRBJ1-1; maybe TRBD1 (5 bases). This CDR3 spans 12 amino acids. CDR1 is SQVTM and CDR2 is ANQGSEA in the germline V gene. Trimming removed 6 bases at V and 4 bases at J, with 12 bases between. The CDR3 is CSVVWGSTEAFF. CDR3 nucleotides: TGCAGCGTCGTATGGGGGAGCACTGAAGCTTTCTTT.

In its sample, this clonotype was seen a few times. The chain employs TRBV5-1 and TRBJ2-3; TRBD2 is a possible D gene (5 bases). The CDR3 totals 13 residues. The V gene's germline CDR1 is SGHRS and CDR2 YFSETQ. Trimming pared 5 bases from V and 1 base from J, leaving 8 bases between. CDR3 protein: CASSEAGTDTQYF. The CDR3 nucleotides are TGCGCCAGCAGTGAAGCGGGCACAGATACGCAGTATTTT.

This clonotype is a singleton in its sample. The chain links TRBV7-2 to TRBJ2-3; either TRBD1 or TRBD2 may supply D (6 bases each). There are 15 residues in the CDR3. Trimming removed 3 bases at V and 1 base at J, with 11 bases between. Per the germline V gene, CDR1 is SGHTA and CDR2 is FQGNSA. CDR3 amino acids: CASSLGGDRTDTQYF. CDR3 sequence (DNA): TGTGCCAGCAGCTTGGGGGGCGATCGCACAGATACGCAGTATTTT.

The rearrangement joins TRBV7-9 to TRBJ1-5; no clear D. Germline CDR1 and CDR2: SEHNR and FQNEAQ (reference sequence). Trimming pared 7 bases from V and 3 bases from J, leaving 7 bases between. The CDR3 loop spans 12 amino acids. The CDR3 here is CASTTANQPQHF. The CDR3 bases are TGTGCCAGCACAACAGCCAATCAGCCCCAGCATTTT.

The chain links TRBV5-1 to TRBJ2-1; tentative D call: TRBD2 (6 bases). Trimming left V 7 bases short and J 0 bases short, with 11 bases between. From germline, CDR1 is SGHRS and CDR2 YFSETQ. There are 14 residues in the CDR3. Here the CDR3 DNA reads TGCGCCAGCGGGGAGGAGAGCTCCTACAATGAGCAGTTCTTC. It is translated as CASGEESSYNEQFF.

This clonotype was observed a handful of times. The chain carries TRBV3-1 and TRBJ1-1; 11 bases match TRBD1. The CDR3 covers 20 residues. Germline CDR1 is LGHDT and CDR2 is YNNKEL (reference sequence). Germline trimming cut 0 bases from V and 5 bases from J; bases unmatched to any gene: 17. The CDR3 nucleotides read TGTGCCAGCAGCCAAGATGGGACCCGGACAGGGGGCTTTATAGGTACTGAAGCTTTCTTT. Its translation is CASSQDGTRTGGFIGTEAFF.